The clone carrying this T cell receptor beta chain was picked up many times. Its antigen is still unknown. This sample was taken from a study of blood T cells in healthy people across ages. Healthy individuals of Caucasian origin from Russia, aged roughly 6 to 100, served as donors. Isolation recovered at least 6.5 million PBMCs from every sample. Per sample, at least 5.5 micrograms of total RNA were extracted. Through a sample-barcoded 5' primer and a J-beta primer mix, a second PCR was run for 7 to 11 cycles. From the 5' RACE reads, TCRdb called clonotypes with MiXCR, one entry per CDR3 protein. The repertoire holds over 600,000 distinct CDR3 sequences, 40% to 50% seen once, with approximately 29% in the top ten. The study's findings and limits: Leaving the PBMCs unsorted stopped any conclusive comparison of naive versus antigen-experienced cells.

This receptor was taken from a man older than 75 in good health. Sequenced sample: blood.

The DNA for the CDR3 is TGTGCCAGCAGCTCCCGGGACAGGGGAAACAATGAGCAGTTCTTC. It yields the protein CASSSRDRGNNEQFF. V gene TRBV11-3 combines with J gene TRBJ2-1, with TRBD1 matching 10 bases. Germline V CDR1 and CDR2: SGHNT, YENEEA. Trimming cost V 4 bases and J 5 bases; bases outside gene matches: 5. This CDR3 is built from 15 residues.